This paragraph covers one T cell receptor (beta chain) sequence. Its specificity is not known. The authors sorted CD4+ naive, central memory, regulatory and stem cell-like memory cells via CD45RO/CCR7/CD25/CD127/CD95/CD27. The source of the sample is a study of beta chain features in type 1 diabetes. Study results and caveats: Comparison showed that naive, central memory and Treg TCRB repertoires appeared more similar among patients than among healthy donors. Moderate but significant shortening of TCRB CDR3s was recorded in all four CD4+ subsets from Type 1 diabetes patients.

All of the isolated RNA was reverse transcribed, so expressed TCRB transcripts were sequenced. Stem cell-like memory T cell samples were sequenced, and they averaged roughly 920,000 reads. Profiled with immunoSEQ multiplex PCR; TCRdb holds only in-frame clones, not every one. The sample lists around 50,000 clones; around 40% were seen once. This CDR3 region has 16 residues. Germline loops: CDR1 SGHTA, CDR2 FQGNSA. J was trimmed by 4 bases and V by 2 bases; bases with no gene match: 6. Sequencing was carried out using stem cell memory CD4+ T cells from blood. The TCR sequence derives from a man younger than 45 with type 1 diabetes. V usage is TRBV7-2 and J usage is TRBJ2-1, with 9 nucleotides matching TRBD2. CDR3 sequence: CASSLLPAGGYNEQFF. The DNA for the CDR3 is TGTGCCAGCAGCTTACTCCCAGCGGGAGGTTACAATGAGCAGTTCTTC.